The clone carrying this TCR beta chain has ten or more counts. Antigen specificity is unknown. TCRdb used MiXCR to reprocess the RT-PCR reads, holding one entry per CDR3 protein. The table has about 530,000 distinct CDR3 sequences, 10% to 15% seen once. J lost 6 bases, V lost 4 bases, and 3 bases had no gene match. This CDR3 has 13 amino acids. The V gene's germline CDR1 is SEHNR and CDR2 FQNEAQ (reference sequence). This sample is part of a study of response to subunit inactivated influenza vaccine. The study's findings and limits: Few additional T cells are recruited per seasonal influenza vaccination, authors suggested.

The chain has TRBV7-9 and TRBJ2-1, with 7 bases identical to TRBD2. The material sequenced was PBMCs from blood, taken 35 to 45 days after vaccination. The TCR was taken from a man in his fifties or sixties who received an inactivated influenza vaccine. CDR3 nucleotide sequence: TGTGCCAGCAGCTCACGGACTAGCAATGAGCAGTTCTTC. Protein: CASSSRTSNEQFF.